A single sample gave rise to the 11 T cell receptor beta chains below, sequenced in a study of T cell responses to AZD1222 COVID-19 vaccine (dated by TCRdb to 2020 to 2022). Sample time point, as interpreted from the label and publication: baseline before first vaccination. Receptors were amplified or captured by the immunoSEQ multiplex PCR assay. TCRdb retrieved this table from immuneACCESS and kept in-frame rearrangements only. Not all clones are present; in checked studies, unresolved V genes account for under half, and no reason is known for the remainder. Recorded for this sample are 95,000 to 150,000 clones; around 92% of them occurred a single time. The ten largest clones capture approximately 1% of the sample. Sequenced material: peripheral blood, taken on day 0 of AZD1222 vaccination. These receptors all stem from an adult in good health.

The chain couples TRBV18 to TRBJ2-1; 8 positions agree with TRBD2. This CDR3 region has 17 residues. J gave up 9 bases and V 3 bases, and 16 bases lay outside the gene matches. Germline CDR1 KGHSH, CDR2 LQKENI. The CDR3 sequence: CASSPLRSGSRVGEQFF. CDR3 DNA sequence: TGTGCCAGCTCACCTCTTCGAAGCGGGAGCCGAGTCGGTGAGCAGTTCTTC.

The V call is TRBV19, the J call TRBJ1-2, with TRBD1 as a possible D gene (5 bases). This CDR3 contains 15 residues. Germline V gives CDR1 LNHDA, CDR2 SQIVND (reference sequence). V lost 5 bases to trimming and J lost 2 bases, with 15 bases between them. This chain's CDR3 is CASSPRRDQNYGYTF. CDR3 DNA sequence: TGTGCCAGTAGTCCGCGCAGGGATCAGAACTATGGCTACACCTTC.

The chain uses TRBV24-1 and TRBJ2-1, with D possibly TRBD2 on 5 matching bases. Germline V lookup: CDR1 KGHDR, CDR2 SFDVKD. There are 13 residues in the CDR3. V shed 0 bases and J shed 7 bases, with 6 bases lying between them. The CDR3 spells CATSDLWRNEQFF. CDR3 DNA sequence: TGTGCCACCAGTGATTTGTGGAGGAATGAGCAGTTCTTC.

On this clone: The junction and the germline gene differ at one end; a read error may be behind it. The V and J genes are TRBV6-5 and TRBJ2-7, with D perhaps assigned TRBD1 or TRBD2 (5 bases each). Germline V gives CDR1 MNHEY, CDR2 SVGAGI. The CDR3 extends over 15 amino acids. The CDR3 sequence: CASSYEGRISHEQYF. As DNA, the CDR3 is TGTGCCAGCAGTTATGAGGGGCGCATCTCCCACGAGCAGTACTTC.

The rearrangement uses TRBV7-9 and TRBJ2-5; 9 bases agree with TRBD2. In germline, CDR1 is SEHNR, CDR2 FQNEAQ (reference sequence). Trimming took 5 bases from V and 5 from J; bases not matched to a gene: 9. The CDR3 covers 15 residues. Here the CDR3 DNA reads TGTGCCAGCAGCCCGAGGACTAGCGTAGGGGAGACCCAGTACTTC. Translated: CASSPRTSVGETQYF. The whole variable domain, remainder taken from reference TRBV7-9 and TRBJ2-5, is DTGVSQNPRHKITKRGQNVTFRCDPISEHNRLYWYRQTLGQGPEFLTYFQNEAQLEKSRLLSDRFSAERPKGSFSTLEIQRTEQGDSAMYLCASSPRTSVGETQYFGPGTRLLVL.

CDR3 DNA: TGTGCCAGCAGTTTAATTAGCAAGTTCACAGATACGCAGTATTTT. Translation: CASSLISKFTDTQYF. The rearrangement links TRBV27 to TRBJ2-3, with D uncertain. The CDR3 has 15 residues. In germline, CDR1 is MNHEY, CDR2 SMNVEV (reference sequence). Trimming left V 2 bases short and J 2 bases short, with 11 bases between.

This sequence joins TRBV5-1 and TRBJ1-2, with 9 bases lining up with TRBD1. CDR3 length: 14 amino acids. Unmatched junction bases numbered 8, after V lost 4 bases and J lost 7 bases. Germline V gene data show CDR1 as SGHRS and CDR2 as YFSETQ. For the CDR3, the DNA is TGCGCCAGCAGCGCTACAGGGGGCGCTTCTGGCTACACCTTC. Its protein is CASSATGGASGYTF.

The chain uses TRBV5-5 and TRBJ2-2, with TRBD2 matching 9 bases. The ends lost 4 bases at V and 4 bases at J; junction bases unmatched: 11. Germline V gene sequence: CDR1 SGHKS, CDR2 YYEKEE (reference sequence). The CDR3 loop spans 17 amino acids. In nucleotides, the CDR3 is TGTGCCAGCAGCAGAAATTTAGCGGGAGTAGGCACCGGGGAGCTGTTTTTT. The encoded protein is CASSRNLAGVGTGELFF.

V gene TRBV11-2 combines with J gene TRBJ1-1; unclear D gene. The V end was cut by 5 bases, the J end by 6 bases, with 7 bases between. CDR1 is SGHAT, CDR2 FQNNGV, per germline. The CDR3 runs 11 residues. The CDR3 loop is CASSVGPEAFF. In DNA form, the CDR3 reads TGTGCCAGCAGCGTAGGACCTGAAGCTTTCTTT.

CDR3 in amino acids: CASSLTGASNEKLFF. Here the CDR3 DNA reads TGCGCCAGCAGCTTAACAGGGGCGTCTAATGAAAAACTGTTTTTT. The V call is TRBV5-1, the J call TRBJ1-4; 7 bases agree with TRBD1. CDR3 length: 15 residues. V lost 2 bases to trimming and J lost 3 bases; unmatched junction nucleotides: 4. CDR1 is SGHRS and CDR2 is YFSETQ in the germline V gene.

This clone has only a few counts. V is TRBV5-4 and J is TRBJ2-7; either TRBD1 or TRBD2 may fit D (5 bases each). Looked up from germline, CDR1 is SGHNT and CDR2 is YYREEE (reference sequence). V lost 3 bases, J lost 5 bases, and 12 bases lay in between. The CDR3 length is 13 residues. CDR3: CASSSAGAHEQYF. The CDR3, as DNA: TGTGCCAGCAGCTCGGCCGGGGCCCACGAGCAGTACTTC.